A single sample gave rise to the 30 T cell receptor beta chains below, sequenced in a study of tumour-infiltrating T cells in Burkitt lymphoma. Sequenced by immunoSEQ multiplex PCR; TCRdb stores in-frame clones only, minus some. Of more than 12,000 clones listed, 75% were seen once; the top ten hold 6% to 8.5%. Sequenced material: tumor tissue. These receptors all come from a human donor with diffuse large B-cell lymphoma.

This rearrangement joins TRBV7-8 to TRBJ2-3, with D perhaps assigned TRBD1 or TRBD2 (5 bases each). Trimming removed 5 bases at V and 7 bases at J, with 22 bases between. Germline V gene sequence: CDR1 SGHVS, CDR2 FQNEAQ. This CDR3 contains 16 residues. The CDR3 here is CASSEPRDQGKNTQYF. The CDR3 region has the DNA TGTGCCAGCAGCGAGCCCCGGGACCAGGGAAAGAATACGCAGTATTTT.

The chain couples TRBV4-2 to TRBJ2-2; the D is unclear. With 2 bases removed from V and 5 bases from J, the gap between germline ends came to 9 bases. The germline V gene has CDR1 LGHNA and CDR2 YNFKEQ. This CDR3 has 14 residues. This chain's CDR3 is CASSQKASTGELFF. As DNA, the CDR3 is TGTGCCAGCAGCCAAAAAGCGTCGACCGGGGAGCTGTTTTTT.

V usage is TRBV29-1 and J usage is TRBJ2-3; tentative D call: TRBD1 (6 bases). The germline V gene encodes CDR1 SQVTM and CDR2 ANQGSEA. This CDR3 is 15 amino acids long. Trimming stripped 0 bases from V and 5 bases from J, with 15 bases between. CDR3 residues: CSVEDPGRGIDTQYF. In DNA form, the CDR3 reads TGCAGCGTTGAAGATCCTGGCAGGGGAATAGATACGCAGTATTTT.

The V gene is TRBV5-6, the J gene TRBJ2-5, with 11 nucleotides matching TRBD1. Unmatched junction bases numbered 7, after V lost 0 bases and J lost 9 bases. The CDR3 is made up of 15 amino acids. Germline V CDR1 and CDR2: SGHDT, YYEEEE. CDR3: CASSLVGTGGISQYF. The CDR3, as DNA: TGTGCCAGCAGCTTGGTAGGGACAGGGGGTATTTCCCAGTACTTC.

This chain joins TRBV5-1 and TRBJ1-2; TRBD1 is a possible D gene (5 bases). Germline-derived CDR1 and CDR2 are SGHRS and YFSETQ. CDR3 length equals 14 residues. V lost 0 bases to trimming and J lost 4 bases, with 10 bases between them. CDR3 loop: CASSLEGTAYGYTF. DNA for the CDR3: TGCGCCAGCAGCTTGGAGGGGACCGCCTATGGCTACACCTTC.

The rearrangement joins TRBV19 to TRBJ1-2; perhaps TRBD1 as D (6 bases). Germline V gives CDR1 LNHDA, CDR2 SQIVND (reference sequence). V dropped 5 bases and J dropped 3 bases, with 13 bases sitting between them. The length of the CDR3 is 14 residues. CDR3 protein: CASSGDTGYYGYTF. CDR3 DNA sequence: TGTGCCAGTAGTGGGGACACTGGCTACTATGGCTACACCTTC.

The V and J genes are TRBV10-3 and TRBJ2-3; 7 bases are a match to TRBD2. The CDR3 is 15 residues long. J lost 1 base, V lost 4 bases, and 5 bases had no gene match. The germline gives CDR1 ENHRY, CDR2 SYGVKD. The CDR3 DNA is TGTGCCATCAGTGTAGAGGGAGGGGGCACAGATACGCAGTATTTT. This translates into CAISVEGGGTDTQYF.

The rearrangement uses TRBV5-4 and TRBJ1-4; a possible D gene is TRBD1 (5 bases). With 0 bases removed from V and 1 base from J, the gap between germline ends came to 7 bases. Germline V lookup: CDR1 SGHNT, CDR2 YYREEE (reference sequence). This CDR3 comprises 15 residues. The DNA for the CDR3 is TGTGCCAGCAGCTTGGGGGGCGGAACTAATGAAAAACTGTTTTTT. It codes for CASSLGGGTNEKLFF.

The chain recombines TRBV7-5 with TRBJ2-7; TRBD2 is the table's D call and was not checked against the DNA. TRBV7-5 has pseudogene status. The CDR3 extends over 15 amino acids. CDR3: CVRSLVNNRAGEQYV. The CDR3 nucleotides are TGTGTCAGAAGCTTAGTGAACAACAGAGCGGGAGAGCAGTACGTC.

J is TRBJ2-3 and V is TRBV10-3; 12 bases line up with TRBD2. This CDR3 is 17 amino acids long. Germline V gene sequence: CDR1 ENHRY, CDR2 SYGVKD. The V gene end was trimmed by 3 bases and the J gene end by 4 bases; junction bases not matched to a gene: 8. CDR3 in amino acids: CAISDPASGRGADTQYF. The CDR3, as DNA: TGTGCCATCAGTGACCCCGCTAGCGGGAGGGGGGCAGATACGCAGTATTTT.

CDR3 nucleotides: TGTGCCAGCAGCAAGGGCCTCTTTAATCAGCCCCAGCATTTT. Translating gives CASSKGLFNQPQHF. The chain links TRBV27 to TRBJ1-5, with unresolved D. Germline loops: CDR1 MNHEY, CDR2 SMNVEV (reference sequence). Trimming took off 6 bases at V and 4 bases at J, with 13 bases between the two ends. This CDR3 spans 14 amino acids.

The V gene is TRBV27, the J gene TRBJ1-4; 9 nucleotides agree with TRBD1. This CDR3 spans 17 amino acids. Germline CDR1 and CDR2: MNHEY and SMNVEV (reference sequence). V shed 0 bases and J 3 bases; nucleotides not matched to a gene: 5. CDR3 sequence (DNA): TGTGCCAGCAGTTTATCGAGGACAGGGGTCTCTAATGAAAAACTGTTTTTT. Translated, it gives CASSLSRTGVSNEKLFF. The full variable domain, rest sourced from reference TRBV27 and TRBJ1-4, is EAQVTQNPRYLITVTGKKLTVTCSQNMNHEYMSWYRQDPGLGLRQIYYSMNVEVTDKGDVPEGYKVSRKEKRNFPLILESPSPNQTSLYFCASSLSRTGVSNEKLFFGSGTQLSVL.

The count of this clone is one. V usage is TRBV30 and J usage is TRBJ2-7; 10 bases line up with TRBD2. V was clipped by 5 bases and J by 0 bases; unmatched bases: 4. Germline V lookup: CDR1 GTSNPN, CDR2 SVGIG (reference sequence). This CDR3 is 14 amino acids long. The CDR3 protein is CAWETSGNSYEQYF. In DNA form, the CDR3 reads TGTGCCTGGGAAACTAGCGGGAACTCCTACGAGCAGTACTTC.

This clone was detected only a few times. The chain uses TRBV5-1 and TRBJ2-1, with TRBD2 identical over 14 bases. The CDR3 has 17 residues. CDR1 and CDR2 from the germline V gene are SGHRS and YFSETQ. Trimming cost V 5 bases and J 7 bases; bases outside gene matches: 11. The CDR3 nucleotides read TGCGCCAGCAGTTCTAACCCCCGGACTAGCGGGGGGAATGAGCAGTTCTTC. It yields the protein CASSSNPRTSGGNEQFF.

The chain uses TRBV6-1 and TRBJ1-2; tentative D call: TRBD1 (5 bases). The CDR3 length is 13 residues. The V and J ends lost 8 bases and 10 bases respectively, with 20 bases between them. Germline CDR1 is MNHNS and CDR2 is SASEGT. The CDR3: CASLSSGRLLYTF. The CDR3 bases are TGTGCCAGCCTCTCCTCGGGGCGCCTACTCTACACCTTC.

The gene calls are TRBV6-1 and TRBJ1-5, with TRBD1 as a possible D gene (5 bases). The CDR3 sequence is 12 residues long. From germline, CDR1 is MNHNS and CDR2 SASEGT. Trimming removed 8 bases at V and 6 bases at J, with 11 bases between. CDR3 in amino acids: CASDFGGQPQHF. CDR3 nucleotides: TGTGCCAGCGATTTTGGGGGTCAGCCCCAGCATTTT.

The gene calls are TRBV9 and TRBJ1-1; D uncertain. The CDR3 is 14 amino acids. The germline V and J ends were trimmed by 5 bases and 1 base, with 12 bases remaining between them. From germline, CDR1 is SGDLS and CDR2 YYNGEE. CDR3 DNA sequence: TGTGCCAGCAGGGAGACTGGGAAGAACACTGAAGCTTTCTTT. It translates to CASRETGKNTEAFF.

This clone came up a few times. The rearrangement links TRBV10-2 to TRBJ2-5; D possibly corresponds to TRBD1 (6 bases). The CDR3 sequence is 13 residues long. V was cut by 7 bases and J by 4 bases, with 13 bases left in between. Germline V lookup: CDR1 WSHSY, CDR2 SAAADI. CDR3 residues: CASNQGSLETQYF. The CDR3 DNA is TGCGCCAGCAATCAGGGGAGTTTAGAGACCCAGTACTTC.

The sample holds a few counts of this clone. The chain couples TRBV5-4 to TRBJ1-1; D unresolved. Looked up from germline, CDR1 is SGHNT and CDR2 is YYREEE (reference sequence). The V end lost 3 bases, the J end lost 4 bases, and 10 bases lay between the germline ends. The CDR3 is made up of 13 amino acids. DNA for the CDR3: TGTGCCAGCAGCTCCCTCGCGGGCACTGAAGCTTTCTTT. It is translated as CASSSLAGTEAFF. The whole variable domain, remainder taken from reference TRBV5-4 and TRBJ1-1, is ETGVTQSPTHLIKTRGQQVTLRCSSQSGHNTVSWYQQALGQGPQFIFQYYREEENGRGNFPPRFSGLQFPNYSSELNVNALELDDSALYLCASSSLAGTEAFFGQGTRLTVV.

The rearrangement links TRBV9 to TRBJ1-1; D might be TRBD1 (5 bases). Trimming removed 2 bases at V and 6 bases at J, with 14 bases between. CDR1 and CDR2 (germline): SGDLS, YYNGEE. The CDR3 sequence is 14 residues long. Here the CDR3 DNA reads TGTGCCAGCAGCGTCGACGGGGGAACGGCTGAAGCTTTCTTT. Residues: CASSVDGGTAEAFF.

The DNA for the CDR3 is TGTGCCAGCAGCACCGGGACAGCTCGTAACTATGGCTACACCTTC. The encoded protein is CASSTGTARNYGYTF. This sequence joins TRBV6-5 and TRBJ1-2; TRBD1 agrees at 7 bases. This CDR3 is 15 amino acids long. V lost 6 bases to trimming and J lost 1 base; unmatched junction nucleotides: 8. Germline CDR1 and CDR2: MNHEY and SVGAGI.

The rearrangement joins TRBV6-1 to TRBJ2-7; no clear D gene. The CDR3 spans 11 residues. Germline V gene lookup returns CDR1 MNHNS and CDR2 SASEGT. V lost 4 bases to trimming and J lost 8 bases, with 9 bases between them. CDR3: CASSAGLQQYV. CDR3 bases: TGTGCCAGCAGTGCCGGCCTACAGCAGTACGTC.

The chain employs TRBV19 and TRBJ2-2; 11 bases are shared with TRBD1. Germline trimming cut 1 base from V and 4 bases from J; bases unmatched to any gene: 11. This CDR3 spans 19 amino acids. Germline values: CDR1 LNHDA, CDR2 SQIVND (reference sequence). The CDR3 DNA is TGTGCCAGTAGTATAGCCGCCTCCGGGACAGGGGGGTTCACCGGGGAGCTGTTTTTT. This gives the protein CASSIAASGTGGFTGELFF.

The chain carries TRBV13 and TRBJ2-3, with D perhaps matching TRBD1 or TRBD2 (6 bases each). The V and J ends lost 3 bases and 2 bases respectively, with 12 bases between them. The V gene's germline CDR1 is PRHDT and CDR2 FYEKMQ (reference sequence). The CDR3 consists of 15 residues. Here the CDR3 DNA reads TGTGCCAGCAGCTTCGGGGGCATAATCACAGATACGCAGTATTTT. This gives the protein CASSFGGIITDTQYF. The full variable domain, with the rest looked up from reference TRBV13 and TRBJ2-3, is AAGVIQSPRHLIKEKRETATLKCYPIPRHDTVYWYQQGPGQDPQFLISFYEKMQSDKGSIPDRFSAQQFSDYHSELNMSSLELGDSALYFCASSFGGIITDTQYFGPGTRLTVL.

The chain couples TRBV30 to TRBJ2-1; D is possibly TRBD2 (5 bases). The CDR3 spans 15 residues. The ends were cut back, 1 base at V and 2 bases at J, with 12 bases in the middle. From germline, CDR1 is GTSNPN and CDR2 SVGIG (reference sequence). Here the CDR3 reads CAWSEVGVAYNEQFF. CDR3 in DNA: TGTGCCTGGAGTGAGGTGGGAGTGGCCTACAATGAGCAGTTCTTC. The variable domain in full, with the rest retrieved from reference TRBV30 and TRBJ2-1, is SQTIHQWPATLVQPVGSPLSLECTVEGTSNPNLYWYRQAAGRGLQLLFYSVGIGQISSEVPQNLSASRPQDRQFILSSKKLLLSDSGFYLCAWSEVGVAYNEQFFGPGTRLTVL.

V gene TRBV19 combines with J gene TRBJ2-7; D remains ambiguous. The CDR3 length is 14 residues. From germline, CDR1 is LNHDA and CDR2 SQIVND (reference sequence). Trimming took 3 bases from V and 0 from J, leaving 9 bases between them. The CDR3 loop reads CASSIGLGSYEQYF. CDR3 nucleotide sequence: TGTGCCAGTAGTATCGGGCTGGGCTCCTACGAGCAGTACTTC.

The chain combines TRBV11-2 with TRBJ2-1, with D perhaps given as TRBD1 or TRBD2 (5 bases each). Germline V gives CDR1 SGHAT, CDR2 FQNNGV. The V and J ends lost 6 bases and 2 bases respectively, with 14 bases between them. This CDR3 spans 15 amino acids. The CDR3 DNA reads TGTGCCAGCAGAAGGCCGGGACGGACCTACAATGAGCAGTTCTTC. Translation gives CASRRPGRTYNEQFF.

J is TRBJ2-5 and V is TRBV20-1; TRBD2 aligns across 7 bases. J was trimmed by 11 bases and V by 0 bases; bases with no gene match: 3. The germline CDR1 and CDR2 sequences are DFQATT and SNEGSKA (reference sequence). CDR3 length: 11 residues. The CDR3 region has the DNA TGCAGTGCTAGAGACGGGACTAAACAGTACTTC. This sequence encodes CSARDGTKQYF.

This chain uses TRBV25-1 with TRBJ2-2; D perhaps matches TRBD1 (5 bases). Germline values: CDR1 MGHDK, CDR2 SYGVNS. Trimming took 7 bases from V and 7 from J, leaving 10 bases between them. The CDR3 runs 12 residues. CDR3 in DNA: TGTGCCAGCAAAGGGGCACACGGGGAGCTGTTTTTT. This codes for CASKGAHGELFF.

The rearrangement links TRBV6-1 to TRBJ1-5; 7 bases line up with TRBD1. The V segment lost 2 bases and the J segment 0 bases; nucleotides outside the gene matches: 7. The germline V gene encodes CDR1 MNHNS and CDR2 SASEGT. This CDR3 contains 17 residues. The CDR3 nucleotides are TGTGCCAGCAGTGAATCAGGAAGGGGGCTTAGCAATCAGCCCCAGCATTTT. It is translated as CASSESGRGLSNQPQHF.